The 25 T cell receptor beta chains reported below all come from one sample, sequenced in a study of vaccination effects on CD4 cells after COVID-19. Assay: immunoSEQ multiplex PCR; the TCRdb copy retains only in-frame clones and omits some. The table lists around 68,000 clones, about 80% of them singletons. Viral peptide pool expansion of antigen-specific CD4+ T cells preceded sequencing in the ViraFEST assay. Having been cultured for 9 to 11 days, the cells underwent CD4+ T cell isolation. Prior SARS-CoV-2 infection was absent in the vaccine recipients, as shown by negative nucleocapsid antibodies. Their target antigens are unknown. The sequencing here drew on CD4+ T cells from PBMCs cultured with SARS-CoV-2 spike peptides, taken before COVID-19 vaccination. The source is a human donor who received a COVID-19 vaccine.

Only a few counts were recorded for this clone. The chain links TRBV5-1 to TRBJ1-4; 10 bases are shared with TRBD1. CDR3 length: 16 amino acids. V shed 0 bases, J shed 8 bases, and the junction held 7 bases outside the gene matches. The germline V gene has CDR1 SGHRS and CDR2 YFSETQ. The CDR3 coding sequence is TGCGCCAGCAGCTTGGATCCGGGACAGGGGAACGAAAAACTGTTTTTT. Residues: CASSLDPGQGNEKLFF.

J is TRBJ1-2 and V is TRBV28; 7 bases match TRBD1. Germline CDR1 reads MDHEN; CDR2 reads SYDVKM. The ends lost 2 bases at V and 0 bases at J; junction bases unmatched: 0. The CDR3 is 14 residues long. CDR3 nucleotides: TGTGCCAGCAGTTTAGGGACAGCTAACTATGGCTACACCTTC. Encoded protein: CASSLGTANYGYTF.

This chain connects TRBV30 to TRBJ1-2; D uncertain. This CDR3 region has 12 residues. V lost 1 base, J lost 6 bases, and 9 bases lay in between. CDR1 GTSNPN and CDR2 SVGIG come from the germline V gene (reference sequence). CDR3 amino acids: CAWSASWDGYTF. CDR3 in DNA: TGTGCCTGGAGTGCCTCTTGGGATGGCTACACCTTC.

The table lists this clone with a few counts. J is TRBJ1-5 and V is TRBV2; 9 nucleotides agree with TRBD1. This CDR3 contains 14 residues. Per germline, CDR1 SNHLY and CDR2 FYNNEI. The V segment lost 5 bases and the J segment 5 bases; nucleotides outside the gene matches: 4. This CDR3 is CASSLTGGYQPQHF. The CDR3 DNA reads TGTGCCAGCAGTCTTACAGGGGGCTATCAGCCCCAGCATTTT.

The chain links TRBV21-1 to TRBJ1-1; TRBD1 is the table's D call and was not checked against the DNA. TRBV21-1 constitutes a pseudogene. CDR3 length equals 14 residues. The CDR3 DNA follows: TGTGCCAGCAGCAACAGGGACAGGGGACATGAAGCTTTCTTT. This codes for CASSNRDRGHEAFF.

The chain couples TRBV27 to TRBJ1-4, with D unclear. Trimming left V 8 bases short and J 4 bases short, with 8 bases between. The CDR3 is 12 residues long. Germline V gene data show CDR1 as MNHEY and CDR2 as SMNVEV (reference sequence). The CDR3 region is CASRRLNEKLFF. The CDR3 DNA is TGTGCCAGCCGGCGGCTTAATGAAAAACTGTTTTTT.

This chain joins TRBV25-1 and TRBJ2-3; TRBD2 matches at 8 bases. V dropped 2 bases and J dropped 0; count of bases not matched to a gene: 4. The CDR3 length is 16 residues. CDR1 and CDR2 from the germline V gene are MGHDK and SYGVNS. The DNA of the CDR3 is TGTGCCAGCAGTGAAAGGTCTAGCGGGAGCACAGATACGCAGTATTTT. Protein product: CASSERSSGSTDTQYF.

This chain links TRBV14 with TRBJ1-2; weak D call: TRBD1 (6 bases). Between the trimmed V and J ends, which lost 2 bases and 5 bases, there was a span of 12 bases. CDR3 length: 14 residues. Germline CDR1 SGHDN, CDR2 FVKESK. The chain's CDR3 is CASSQIQGRYGYTF. The CDR3 bases are TGTGCCAGCAGCCAAATACAGGGAAGATATGGCTACACCTTC.

This clone was recorded a few times. The chain joins TRBV7-3 to TRBJ2-1, with 12 bases identical to TRBD1. V gave up 5 bases and J gave up 6 bases; unmatched junction bases: 5. The CDR3 is made up of 15 amino acids. Germline CDR1 SGHTA, CDR2 FQGTGA. CDR3 loop: CASSPGTGGFNEQFF. The CDR3 DNA sequence: TGTGCCAGCAGCCCCGGGACAGGGGGCTTCAATGAGCAGTTCTTC.

V gene TRBV6-1 combines with J gene TRBJ2-5; 10 nucleotides match TRBD2. After removal of 4 bases from V and 0 bases from J, the junction contained 5 bases not matched to a gene. The CDR3 has 16 amino acids. CDR1 and CDR2 from the germline V gene are MNHNS and SASEGT. The CDR3 bases are TGTGCCAGCAGTGGGGTGACTAGCGGGTACCAAGAGACCCAGTACTTC. Its translation is CASSGVTSGYQETQYF.

V and J are TRBV2 and TRBJ1-2; 9 bases align to TRBD1. Germline assignment: CDR1 SNHLY and CDR2 FYNNEI. Losses at the gene ends were 3 bases for V and 6 bases for J; bases not matched to a gene: 8. The CDR3 runs to 15 residues. CDR3 sequence reads: CASSDKGQGSDGYTF. CDR3 nucleotides: TGTGCCAGCAGTGATAAGGGACAGGGTAGTGATGGCTACACCTTC. Supplemented by reference TRBV2 and TRBJ1-2, the full variable domain reads EPEVTQTPSHQVTQMGQEVILRCVPISNHLYFYWYRQILGQKVEFLVSFYNNEISEKSEIFDDQFSVERPDGSNFTLKIRSTKLEDSAMYFCASSDKGQGSDGYTFGSGTRLTVV.

This clone was observed a handful of times. V usage is TRBV4-1 and J usage is TRBJ1-4; D is unclear. Trimming took off 1 base at V and 8 bases at J, with 17 bases between the two ends. This CDR3 is 16 amino acids long. CDR1 MGHRA and CDR2 YSYEKL come from the germline V gene. The CDR3 sequence is CASSQAPGPGREKLFF. CDR3 DNA sequence: TGCGCCAGCAGCCAAGCCCCCGGGCCGGGGAGAGAAAAACTGTTTTTT.

CDR3 sequence: CASRTAVSPARTDTQYF. Here the CDR3 DNA reads TGTGCCAGCAGAACCGCAGTCTCCCCTGCTCGAACAGATACGCAGTATTTT. The chain carries TRBV2 and TRBJ2-3; D not certain. Per germline, CDR1 SNHLY and CDR2 FYNNEI. This CDR3 region has 17 residues. V lost 6 bases to trimming and J lost 3 bases, with 22 bases between them.

This clone has a handful of counts. The V call is TRBV4-1, the J call TRBJ2-1; no clear D. The CDR3 is 14 residues long. Trimming stripped 2 bases from V and 10 bases from J, with 15 bases between. Germline V gives CDR1 MGHRA, CDR2 YSYEKL. CDR3 nucleotides: TGCGCCAGCAGCCAAATCGGCCGATTCCCGGAGCAGTTCTTC. It encodes CASSQIGRFPEQFF.

In nucleotides, the CDR3 is TGTGCCAGTAGTAACGACAGGGTCGGGACCCAGTACTTC. This encodes CASSNDRVGTQYF. The chain employs TRBV19 and TRBJ2-5; TRBD1 aligns across 7 bases. The ends lost 4 bases at V and 7 bases at J; junction bases unmatched: 6. The CDR3 sequence is 13 residues long. Germline CDR1 LNHDA, CDR2 SQIVND (reference sequence).

J is TRBJ2-3 and V is TRBV9; D unresolved. CDR1 and CDR2 from the germline V gene are SGDLS and YYNGEE. V lost 0 bases and J lost 0, with 8 bases in between. The CDR3 covers 15 residues. CDR3 residues: CASSVAPLSTDTQYF. The CDR3 nucleotides are TGTGCCAGCAGCGTAGCTCCGCTTAGCACAGATACGCAGTATTTT.

The V gene is TRBV12-3 or TRBV12-4, the J gene TRBJ2-7; D not resolved. V was shortened by 6 bases and J by 0 bases, with 9 bases between the two germline ends. The CDR3 consists of 13 residues. The CDR3 nucleotides read TGTGCCAGCAGCCAATGCAGCTCCTACGAGCAGTACGTC. Its translation: CASSQCSSYEQYV.

This sequence joins TRBV11-2 and TRBJ2-7; D is unclear. The germline V gene has CDR1 SGHAT and CDR2 FQNNGV. Trimming stripped 4 bases from V and 1 base from J, with 8 bases between. The length of the CDR3 is 13 residues. CDR3 in DNA: TGTGCCAGCAGCTCCACTCTATCCTACGAGCAGTACGTC. It encodes CASSSTLSYEQYV.

V is TRBV27 and J is TRBJ1-4, with D tentatively TRBD1 (6 bases). Germline-derived CDR1 and CDR2 are MNHEY and SMNVEV (reference sequence). Trimming removed 6 bases from V and 7 bases from J, with 9 bases in between. The CDR3 is 12 amino acids. The DNA of the CDR3 is TGTGCCAGCAGGAGGACAGCTGAAAAACTGTTTTTT. This translates into CASRRTAEKLFF.

The chain links TRBV5-1 to TRBJ1-1; a weak D match, TRBD1 (6 bases). Trimming took off 6 bases at V and 7 bases at J, with 16 bases between the two ends. The length of the CDR3 is 13 residues. In germline, CDR1 is SGHRS, CDR2 YFSETQ. The CDR3 coding sequence is TGCGCCAGCACCTCTGGGAAGGGGGATGAAGCTTTCTTT. It codes for CASTSGKGDEAFF.

A single count supports this clone. V gene TRBV6-5 combines with J gene TRBJ2-1, with D maybe TRBD1 (6 bases). This CDR3 has 14 amino acids. Germline V gene lookup returns CDR1 MNHEY and CDR2 SVGAGI. V lost 5 bases, J lost 2 bases, and 10 bases lay in between. CDR3 in DNA: TGTGCCAGCAGTAACAGGGCCCCCTACAATGAGCAGTTCTTC. Residues: CASSNRAPYNEQFF.

This clone was seen a few times. V usage is TRBV7-9 and J usage is TRBJ2-4, with 10 bases aligning to TRBD2. The CDR3 runs to 15 residues. Germline values: CDR1 SEHNR, CDR2 FQNEAQ (reference sequence). Unmatched junction bases numbered 7, after V lost 4 bases and J lost 7 bases. Here the CDR3 reads CASSYSGGARNIQYF. The CDR3 region has the DNA TGTGCCAGCAGCTACAGCGGGGGGGCCAGGAACATTCAGTACTTC.

The J gene is TRBJ1-6, the V gene TRBV25-1; no firm D call. The CDR3 runs 14 residues. In germline, CDR1 is MGHDK, CDR2 SYGVNS. Trimming removed 1 base at V and 7 bases at J, with 8 bases between. CDR3 DNA sequence: TGTGCCAGCAGTGAATGGAGGGAGAATTCACCCCTCCACTTT. Translated: CASSEWRENSPLHF.

The rearrangement joins TRBV5-1 to TRBJ2-7; 9 positions agree with TRBD1. The CDR3 sequence is 14 residues long. Germline CDR1 is SGHRS and CDR2 is YFSETQ. V was pared by 4 bases and J by 4 bases, with 6 bases of the junction left unmatched. Here the CDR3 reads CASSPGDREYEQYV. The CDR3 region has the DNA TGCGCCAGCAGCCCGGGGGACAGGGAATACGAGCAGTACGTC.

This clone was seen a few times. The V and J genes are TRBV6-6 and TRBJ1-2; D gene ambiguous. CDR3 size: 14 residues. The V and J ends lost 7 bases and 5 bases respectively, with 17 bases between them. Per germline, CDR1 MNHNY and CDR2 SVGAGI (reference sequence). CDR3 sequence: CASNSGVMKYGYTF. The DNA of the CDR3 is TGTGCCAGCAACTCCGGGGTGATGAAGTATGGCTACACCTTC.